The clone carrying this T cell receptor beta chain was picked up one time. This entry is derived from a study of blood T cell repertoires in COVID-19. Overall study: The study drew acute and convalescent COVID-19 samples from the United States, Italy and Spain. T cells, B-cell-depleted T cells, or PBMCs provided the cDNA or gDNA that served as material.

Original data processing: Amplification from reference gene primers served as the basis for estimated nucleated cell counts. Some clones are missing from TCRdb's copy, which holds only in-frame ones; the method was immunoSEQ multiplex PCR. The V and J calls and clone size are taken from that table; D and trimming were inferred from the DNA. The table has 75,000 to 100,000 clones, about four fifths seen once. V was shortened by 6 bases and J by 4 bases, with 10 bases between the two germline ends. CDR3 length: 13 amino acids. The chain couples TRBV12-3 or TRBV12-4 to TRBJ1-5; D unclear. Sequencing was done on a sample of peripheral blood. The TCR was taken from a man between 65 and 79 years old with acute or convalescent COVID-19. The CDR3: CASSEDINQPQHF. CDR3 coding DNA: TGTGCCAGCAGCGAAGACATTAATCAGCCCCAGCATTTT.